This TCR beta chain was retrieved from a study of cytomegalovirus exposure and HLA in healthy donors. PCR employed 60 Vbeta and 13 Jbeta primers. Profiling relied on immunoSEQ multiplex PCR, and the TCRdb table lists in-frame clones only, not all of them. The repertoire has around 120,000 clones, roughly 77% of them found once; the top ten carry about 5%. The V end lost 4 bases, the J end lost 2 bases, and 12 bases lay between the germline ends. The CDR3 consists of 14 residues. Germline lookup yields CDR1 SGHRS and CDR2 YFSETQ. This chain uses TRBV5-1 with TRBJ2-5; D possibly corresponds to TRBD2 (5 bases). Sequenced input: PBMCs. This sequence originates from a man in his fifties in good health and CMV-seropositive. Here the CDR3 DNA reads TGCGCCAGCAGCCTTGGACTGAATCAAGAGACCCAGTACTTC. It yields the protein CASSLGLNQETQYF.